A single sample is the source of the 25 T cell receptor beta chains below, sequenced in a study of blood T cell repertoires in COVID-19. Assay used: immunoSEQ multiplex PCR; TCRdb lists only in-frame clones, some missing. This table holds about 250,000 clones, approximately 88% found once. Sequencing used peripheral blood. Receptors were obtained from a young woman with COVID-19, enrolled during active disease.

This clone has at least ten counts. The V gene is TRBV25-1, the J gene TRBJ1-4, with 8 positions matching TRBD1. Germline V lookup: CDR1 MGHDK, CDR2 SYGVNS. The CDR3 totals 16 residues. V lost 2 bases to trimming and J lost 8 bases; unmatched junction nucleotides: 10. CDR3 region: CASSEPRQGRGEKLFF. DNA of the CDR3: TGTGCCAGCAGTGAACCGAGACAGGGGCGAGGGGAAAAACTGTTTTTT.

This clone has a single count. J is TRBJ2-4 and V is TRBV15, with a possible D match to TRBD1 (6 bases). CDR1 LNHNV and CDR2 YYDKDF come from the germline V gene (reference sequence). The CDR3 extends over 14 amino acids. The V and J ends lost 5 bases and 9 bases respectively, with 17 bases between them. The CDR3 protein is CATSRWTDDTIQYF. CDR3 coding DNA: TGTGCCACCAGCCGCTGGACAGATGACACCATTCAGTACTTC.

The rearrangement joins TRBV5-1 to TRBJ1-2; TRBD1 aligns across 8 bases. The CDR3 has 15 amino acids. CDR1 and CDR2 from the germline V gene are SGHRS and YFSETQ. Trimming removed 0 bases from V and 1 base from J; junction bases left unmatched: 2. The CDR3 DNA is TGCGCCAGCAGCTTGGCAGGGGGCCTTAACTATGGCTACACCTTC. Translated: CASSLAGGLNYGYTF. The full variable domain, in which reference TRBV5-1 and TRBJ1-2 provide the parts outside the CDR3, is KAGVTQTPRYLIKTRGQQVTLSCSPISGHRSVSWYQQTPGQGLQFLFEYFSETQRNKGNFPGRFSGRQFSNSRSEMNVSTLELGDSALYLCASSLAGGLNYGYTFGSGTRLTVV.

The chain uses TRBV6-5 and TRBJ1-1, with no clear D. Between the trimmed V and J ends, which lost 7 bases and 1 base, there was a span of 13 bases. Germline V CDR1 and CDR2: MNHEY, SVGAGI. There are 14 residues in the CDR3. Written as DNA, the CDR3 is TGTGCCAGCATGATAATAATCGGGAACACTGAAGCTTTCTTT. It translates to CASMIIIGNTEAFF.

J is TRBJ1-2 and V is TRBV9, with 8 bases identical to TRBD1. Germline values: CDR1 SGDLS, CDR2 YYNGEE. This CDR3 spans 14 amino acids. With V trimmed by 3 bases and J by 3 bases, 4 bases remained unmatched. In DNA form, the CDR3 reads TGTGCCAGCAGCGGCAGGGGACAGGACTATGGCTACACCTTC. Translated: CASSGRGQDYGYTF.

The chain carries TRBV4-3 and TRBJ2-6, with D unresolved. With 0 bases removed from V and 1 base from J, the gap between germline ends came to 16 bases. Per germline, CDR1 LGHNA and CDR2 YSLEER. The CDR3 totals 19 residues. The CDR3: CASSQDPQQAQSGANVLTF. The DNA of the CDR3 is TGCGCCAGCAGCCAAGATCCTCAGCAGGCCCAATCTGGGGCCAACGTCCTGACTTTC.

This chain uses TRBV30 with TRBJ2-3; 9 nucleotides align to TRBD2. This CDR3 region has 14 residues. Germline-derived CDR1 and CDR2 are GTSNPN and SVGIG (reference sequence). Unmatched junction bases numbered 4, after V lost 1 base and J lost 5 bases. In DNA form, the CDR3 reads TGTGCCTGGAGTGCGGCGGGAGGGGTAGATACGCAGTATTTT. It encodes CAWSAAGGVDTQYF.

This sequence joins TRBV2 and TRBJ1-2; D may be TRBD1 (5 bases). The V and J ends lost 5 bases and 6 bases respectively, with 19 bases between them. The CDR3 covers 15 residues. Germline lookup yields CDR1 SNHLY and CDR2 FYNNEI. CDR3 in DNA: TGTGCCAGCAGTCCGGGGGGGGGATTTTCGGATGGCTACACCTTC. It yields the protein CASSPGGGFSDGYTF.

The rearrangement joins TRBV6-5 to TRBJ1-3; D might be TRBD1 (6 bases). The CDR3 length is 15 residues. Trimming stripped 4 bases from V and 5 bases from J, with 15 bases between. Germline CDR1 is MNHEY and CDR2 is SVGAGI. DNA for the CDR3: TGTGCCAGCAGTTCCTATCCAGGGGATCGAAACACCATATATTTT. Translated: CASSSYPGDRNTIYF.

The chain employs TRBV19 and TRBJ2-7, with D unresolved. Trimming left V 2 bases short and J 5 bases short, with 10 bases between. Germline CDR1 is LNHDA and CDR2 is SQIVND (reference sequence). The CDR3 sequence is 13 residues long. This CDR3 reads CASSISLIDEQYF. The CDR3 coding sequence is TGTGCCAGTAGTATATCCCTAATTGACGAGCAGTACTTC.

This rearrangement joins TRBV10-2 to TRBJ1-1; D is undetermined. Germline lookup yields CDR1 WSHSY and CDR2 SAAADI. Trimming removed 2 bases from V and 6 bases from J, with 10 bases in between. CDR3 length equals 13 residues. CDR3 coding DNA: TGCGCCAGCAGTGAGGTGAGAGAATCTGAAGCTTTCTTT. Residues: CASSEVRESEAFF.

This chain connects TRBV7-2 to TRBJ1-1; D may be TRBD1 (5 bases). V was cut by 4 bases and J by 11 bases, with 14 bases left in between. There are 12 residues in the CDR3. The V gene's germline CDR1 is SGHTA and CDR2 FQGNSA. The CDR3 protein is CASSSREGLAFF. The CDR3 nucleotides are TGTGCCAGCAGCTCCAGGGAGGGTCTTGCTTTCTTT.

The chain combines TRBV6-6 with TRBJ1-3; TRBD1 might be the D (6 bases). The CDR3 length is 17 residues. V dropped 5 bases and J dropped 4 bases, with 21 bases sitting between them. CDR1 and CDR2 from the germline V gene are MNHNY and SVGAGI (reference sequence). CDR3 amino acids: CASSPKTPTGIGNTIYF. DNA for the CDR3: TGTGCCAGCAGTCCGAAGACTCCTACAGGGATAGGAAACACCATATATTTT.

In DNA, the CDR3 is TGTGCCAGCAGCTTGGTTGAGGGAGCCGAGCAGTACGTC. This gives the protein CASSLVEGAEQYV. The rearrangement uses TRBV5-5 and TRBJ2-7; maybe TRBD2 (5 bases). The CDR3 totals 13 residues. Trimming took off 0 bases at V and 6 bases at J, with 10 bases between the two ends. Germline-derived CDR1 and CDR2 are SGHKS and YYEKEE (reference sequence).

The chain couples TRBV5-1 to TRBJ2-1; no clear D gene. The CDR3 runs to 14 residues. Germline-derived CDR1 and CDR2 are SGHRS and YFSETQ. V gave up 0 bases and J gave up 7 bases, with 11 bases separating them. CDR3 residues: CASSLERLENEQFF. CDR3 DNA sequence: TGCGCCAGCAGCTTGGAAAGGTTGGAGAATGAGCAGTTCTTC. Looking up the rest from reference TRBV5-1 and TRBJ2-1 gives the full variable domain: KAGVTQTPRYLIKTRGQQVTLSCSPISGHRSVSWYQQTPGQGLQFLFEYFSETQRNKGNFPGRFSGRQFSNSRSEMNVSTLELGDSALYLCASSLERLENEQFFGPGTRLTVL.

The CDR3 region has the DNA TGTGCCAGCAGCCGGTTTGGGCTTACGCCAGATACGCAGTATTTT. It is translated as CASSRFGLTPDTQYF. The chain carries TRBV7-9 and TRBJ2-3; no definite D call. Trimming left V 5 bases short and J 4 bases short, with 16 bases between. Germline V CDR1 and CDR2: SEHNR, FQNEAQ (reference sequence). The CDR3 totals 15 residues.

This sequence joins TRBV4-3 and TRBJ2-7, with D perhaps matching TRBD2 (5 bases). CDR1 LGHNA and CDR2 YSLEER come from the germline V gene. Trimming took off 3 bases at V and 1 base at J, with 13 bases between the two ends. The CDR3 covers 15 residues. CDR3 amino acids: CASSQRVGYSYEQYF. CDR3 nucleotide sequence: TGCGCCAGCAGCCAGAGGGTTGGGTATTCCTACGAGCAGTACTTC.

The chain is built from TRBV10-2 and TRBJ2-5; D is unclear. V gave up 4 bases and J gave up 2 bases, with 8 bases separating them. Per the germline V gene, CDR1 is WSHSY and CDR2 is SAAADI. This CDR3 comprises 13 residues. The CDR3 loop reads CASSVSVQETQYF. In DNA form, the CDR3 reads TGCGCCAGCAGTGTCTCCGTGCAAGAGACCCAGTACTTC.

This clone has only one observation. This sequence joins TRBV2 and TRBJ1-1; no clear D gene. The CDR3 totals 12 residues. Trimming left V 4 bases short and J 0 bases short, with 3 bases between. CDR1 is SNHLY, CDR2 FYNNEI, per germline. The CDR3 loop is CASSVMNTEAFF. The DNA of the CDR3 is TGTGCCAGCAGTGTAATGAACACTGAAGCTTTCTTT.

This chain uses TRBV28 with TRBJ1-1; TRBD1 is a possible D gene (5 bases). The CDR3 has 12 residues. The V and J ends lost 8 bases and 4 bases respectively, with 11 bases between them. In germline, CDR1 is MDHEN, CDR2 SYDVKM. The CDR3 DNA reads as TGTGCCAGCTGCGGGGCCGGCACTGAAGCTTTCTTT. Translated: CASCGAGTEAFF.

The V and J genes are TRBV10-3 and TRBJ2-2; 9 nucleotides align to TRBD2. This CDR3 has 17 residues. Germline CDR1 is ENHRY and CDR2 is SYGVKD. With V trimmed by 3 bases and J by 5 bases, 10 bases remained unmatched. The CDR3 loop is CAISEQGTSNKTGELFF. CDR3 bases: TGTGCCATCAGTGAACAGGGGACTAGCAATAAGACCGGGGAGCTGTTTTTT.

The genes are TRBV9 and TRBJ2-7; a possible D gene is TRBD1 (6 bases). Per the germline V gene, CDR1 is SGDLS and CDR2 is YYNGEE. The CDR3 loop spans 16 amino acids. V was pared by 3 bases and J by 2 bases, with 18 bases between. CDR3 region: CASSGGPGTEPYEQYF. The CDR3, as DNA: TGTGCCAGCAGCGGGGGGCCAGGGACGGAGCCCTACGAGCAGTACTTC.

This clone was recorded only once. Other DNA sequences in the same sample also yield this CDR3. This chain connects TRBV7-9 to TRBJ1-2, with no clear D. Trimming removed 5 bases at V and 4 bases at J, with 11 bases between. This CDR3 has 13 residues. Germline loops: CDR1 SEHNR, CDR2 FQNEAQ (reference sequence). The CDR3 nucleotides are TGTGCCAGCAGCCTCGAGGGAGTCTATGGCTACACCTTC. Translation gives CASSLEGVYGYTF.

V gene TRBV29-1 combines with J gene TRBJ1-2; 8 bases fit TRBD1. Germline loops: CDR1 SQVTM, CDR2 ANQGSEA. V was clipped by 4 bases and J by 2 bases; unmatched bases: 3. This CDR3 contains 13 residues. The CDR3 is CSVVNRGNYGYTF. For the CDR3, the DNA is TGCAGCGTTGTAAACAGGGGGAACTATGGCTACACCTTC. Full variable domain (missing parts from reference TRBV29-1 and TRBJ1-2): SAVISQKPSRDICQRGTSLTIQCQVDSQVTMMFWYRQQPGQSLTLIATANQGSEATYESGFVIDKFPISRPNLTFSTLTVSNMSPEDSSIYLCSVVNRGNYGYTFGSGTRLTVV.

The chain links TRBV5-1 to TRBJ1-2; 7 bases map to TRBD1. Trimming cost V 7 bases and J 4 bases; bases outside gene matches: 10. CDR3 size: 14 residues. Per the germline V gene, CDR1 is SGHRS and CDR2 is YFSETQ. The CDR3 loop reads CASCPGQSTYGYTF. CDR3 nucleotides: TGCGCCAGCTGTCCGGGACAGTCCACCTATGGCTACACCTTC.